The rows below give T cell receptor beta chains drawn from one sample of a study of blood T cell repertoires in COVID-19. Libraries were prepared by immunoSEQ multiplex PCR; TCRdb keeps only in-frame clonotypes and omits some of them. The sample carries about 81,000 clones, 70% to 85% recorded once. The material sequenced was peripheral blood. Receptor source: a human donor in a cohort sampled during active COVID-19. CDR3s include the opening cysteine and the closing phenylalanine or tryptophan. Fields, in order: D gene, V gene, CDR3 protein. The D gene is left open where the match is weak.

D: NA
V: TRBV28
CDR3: CASSSPDLQGYEQYF

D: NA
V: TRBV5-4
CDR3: CASSQTTGNTIYF

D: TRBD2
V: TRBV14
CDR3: CASSLRSGGADEQYF

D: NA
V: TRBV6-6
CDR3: CASRRQENYGYTF

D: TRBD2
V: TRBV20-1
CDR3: CSASTSGLGNEQFF

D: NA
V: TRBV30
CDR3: CAWKRAGTQPQHF

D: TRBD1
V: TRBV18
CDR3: CASSPPPGQEKTQYF

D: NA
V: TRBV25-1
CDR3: CASSNTVGLSHYGYTF

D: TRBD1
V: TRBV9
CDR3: CASSGGQSTDTQYF

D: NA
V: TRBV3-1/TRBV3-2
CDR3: CASSQGTLMNTEAFF

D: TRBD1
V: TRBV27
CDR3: CASRKVFRDRPKGYTF

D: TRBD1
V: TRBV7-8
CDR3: CASSPRVGTGMYF

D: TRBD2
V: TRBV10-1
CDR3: CASSGGLATDTQYF

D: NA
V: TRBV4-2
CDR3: CASSHRGPREQYF

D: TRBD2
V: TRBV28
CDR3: CASNPGLGTDTQYF

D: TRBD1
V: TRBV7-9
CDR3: CASRAPSGTGNTGELFF

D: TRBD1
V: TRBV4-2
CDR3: CASTLTGGEGYTF

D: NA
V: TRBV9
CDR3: CASSVAQPGASEKLFF

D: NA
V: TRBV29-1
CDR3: CSVEVRRSGYTF

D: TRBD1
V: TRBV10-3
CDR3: CAISGRQGVVRELFF

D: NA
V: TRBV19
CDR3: CASSTTGGSNQPQHF

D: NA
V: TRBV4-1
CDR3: CASSPPGRADGYTF

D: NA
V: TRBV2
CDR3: CASNADSTDTQYF

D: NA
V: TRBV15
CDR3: CATSRDLLGTSAEGYTF

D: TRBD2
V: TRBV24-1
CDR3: CATSDPGLAGYNEQFF

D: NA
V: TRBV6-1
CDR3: CASSEAGGGDQPQHF

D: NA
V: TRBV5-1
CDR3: CASSLAQGSAFF